The source of this TCR beta chain is a study of blood T cell repertoires in COVID-19. Study context: PBMCs, B-cell-depleted T cells, or T cells were the source of the cDNA or gDNA that made up the material.

Some clones are missing from TCRdb's copy, which holds only in-frame ones; the method was immunoSEQ multiplex PCR. The table includes roughly 300,000 clones, around nine tenths detected once. Germline CDR1 and CDR2: LNHDA and SQIVND (reference sequence). V lost 6 bases and J 2 bases, leaving 13 bases between the germline ends. This CDR3 has 14 residues. The sequencing input was peripheral blood. This rearrangement joins TRBV19 to TRBJ1-2; D is uncertain. This TCR came from a woman in her 30s with COVID-19, enrolled during active disease. CDR3 protein: CASSPSLVNYGYTF. The CDR3 bases are TGTGCCAGTAGCCCTTCTTTAGTAAACTATGGCTACACCTTC. The entire variable domain, with the rest obtained from reference TRBV19 and TRBJ1-2, is as follows: DGGITQSPKYLFRKEGQNVTLSCEQNLNHDAMYWYRQDPGQGLRLIYYSQIVNDFQKGDIAEGYSVSREKKESFPLTVTSAQKNPTAFYLCASSPSLVNYGYTFGSGTRLTVV.